This T cell receptor (beta chain) comes out of a study of OX40 agonist ivuxolimab in advanced cancers. Study overall: Allowance was made for prior anti-PD-1, anti-PD-L1 or anti-CTLA-4 therapy, and about 40% had some.

The assay was immunoSEQ multiplex PCR, and TCRdb's table has in-frame clones only and misses some. The sample gives under 95,000 clones, more than 70% of which show up once; approximately 7% is in the top ten. The study's findings and limits: At 0.1-3.0 mg/kg, partial responders had clonal expansion among the lowest observed.

CDR3 size: 12 residues. Germline CDR1 and CDR2: MNHEY and SVGAGI. Trimming took 6 bases from V and 4 from J, leaving 9 bases between them. Turning to this clone: What it binds is unknown.

This chain joins TRBV6-5 and TRBJ1-1; TRBD1 might be the D (6 bases). The sequences come from CD4+ or CD8+ T cells sorted from blood, collected in a trial of the OX40 agonist ivuxolimab. The receptor's source is an adult with an advanced solid tumor such as melanoma, head and neck, liver or kidney cancer. The CDR3 region is CASSRRGTEAFF. Here the CDR3 DNA reads TGTGCCAGCAGCCGCAGGGGCACTGAAGCTTTCTTT.